This T cell receptor (beta chain) appears in the sequencing data of a study of blood T cell repertoires in COVID-19. Study-level background: Sources were T cells, B-cell-depleted T cells, or PBMCs; the material itself was cDNA or gDNA.

This CDR3 has 15 amino acids. The V gene's germline CDR1 is KGHDR and CDR2 SFDVKD. Between the trimmed V and J ends, which lost 2 bases and 2 bases, there was a span of 9 bases. The data were produced by immunoSEQ multiplex PCR, yet TCRdb's version contains in-frame clones alone and is incomplete. The top ten hold around 3.5% of the sample, which has approximately 350,000 clones, under 95% seen once. This TCR was sampled from a woman younger than 35 who had recovered from COVID-19. This chain links TRBV24-1 with TRBJ1-3; D possibly corresponds to TRBD1 (6 bases). Sequences were obtained from peripheral blood. CDR3: CATSDSRGTGNTIYF. CDR3 coding DNA: TGTGCCACCAGTGATTCCAGGGGAACTGGAAACACCATATATTTT.